The 21 T cell receptor beta chains below come from one sample, sequenced in a study of read filtering for tumor transcriptome and immune sequencing. From about 400 ng of RNA, a library with molecular barcoded alpha/delta and beta/gamma adaptors was made. A single record per CDR3 protein comes from TCRdb applying MiXCR to the reads. The sample holds roughly 93,000 distinct CDR3 sequences, 20% to 25% seen once. The specimen was a population of CD138-negative cells sorted from bone marrow. Receptors were obtained from a donor at least 40 years old with multiple myeloma.

As for this clonotype: This may come from a read error, since a much larger clone is one base off. The rearrangement links TRBV28 to TRBJ1-1, with D possibly being TRBD1 (5 bases). Trimming stripped 5 bases from V and 0 bases from J, with 13 bases between. Germline CDR1 and CDR2: MDHEN and SYDVKM. The CDR3 covers 15 residues. The CDR3 protein is CASSRSRALNTEAFF. As DNA, the CDR3 is TGTGCCAGCAGTCGTAGCAGGGCGCTGAACACTGAAGCTTTCTTT.

The chain is built from TRBV2 and TRBJ2-1, with TRBD1 identical over 7 bases. V was pared by 4 bases and J by 6 bases, with 6 bases of the junction left unmatched. The CDR3 contains 14 residues. Germline CDR1 is SNHLY and CDR2 is FYNNEI. CDR3 nucleotide sequence: TGTGCCAGCAGTGGACAGGGTCGCGGCAATGAGCAGTTCTTC. Its translation: CASSGQGRGNEQFF.

In the case of this clonotype: One base away lies a much larger clone, so this may be a sequencing read error. Given the absence of the conserved phenylalanine or tryptophan at the CDR3 end, a read error is likely. The chain has TRBV20-1 and TRBJ1-1, with D tentatively TRBD1 (6 bases). The CDR3 loop spans 13 amino acids. Trimming took off 6 bases at V and 0 bases at J, with 11 bases between the two ends. Germline V gene sequence: CDR1 DFQATT, CDR2 SNEGSKA (reference sequence). CDR3 residues: CSATGQMNTEAFS. The CDR3 bases are TGCAGTGCCACCGGACAGATGAACACTGAAGCTTTCTCT.

This clonotype was observed once. One base away lies a much larger clone, so this may be a sequencing read error. The chain couples TRBV6-1 to TRBJ2-1; D might be TRBD1 (6 bases). Between the trimmed V and J ends, which lost 1 base and 7 bases, there was a span of 11 bases. Germline V gives CDR1 MNHNS, CDR2 SASEGT. This CDR3 has 14 amino acids. CDR3 loop: CASSEDRVLNEQFF. CDR3 sequence (DNA): TGTGCCAGCAGTGAAGACAGGGTCTTGAATGAGCAGTTCTTC.

This clonotype was seen at least ten times. V and J are TRBV19 and TRBJ2-7; D ambiguous. Trimming stripped 6 bases from V and 0 bases from J, with 9 bases between. CDR1 LNHDA and CDR2 SQIVND come from the germline V gene (reference sequence). The CDR3 runs to 13 residues. The CDR3 DNA sequence: TGTGCCAGTAGCCCTGACAACTCCTACGAGCAGTACTTC. This encodes CASSPDNSYEQYF.

This clonotype has ten or more counts. The V call is TRBV11-2, the J call TRBJ2-3; D perhaps matches TRBD2 (6 bases). The length of the CDR3 is 13 residues. The V gene's germline CDR1 is SGHAT and CDR2 FQNNGV. Trimming stripped 8 bases from V and 0 bases from J, with 9 bases between. This CDR3 reads CASGGTSTDTQYF. CDR3 coding DNA: TGTGCCAGCGGCGGGACCAGCACAGATACGCAGTATTTT. Based on the CDR3 plus reference TRBV11-2 and TRBJ2-3, the full variable domain is EAGVAQSPRYKIIEKRQSVAFWCNPISGHATLYWYQQILGQGPKLLIQFQNNGVVDDSQLPKDRFSAERLKGVDSTLKIQPAKLEDSAVYLCASGGTSTDTQYFGPGTRLTVL.

This clonotype was counted ten times or more. V is TRBV3-1 and J is TRBJ1-4; tentatively, D is TRBD1 (5 bases). The CDR3 spans 15 residues. V shed 1 base and J shed 7 bases, with 13 bases lying between them. Germline CDR1 LGHDT, CDR2 YNNKEL (reference sequence). The CDR3 nucleotides read TGTGCCAGCAGCCAAGTCCCCTCTGGGGGTGAAAAACTGTTTTTT. It yields the protein CASSQVPSGGEKLFF.

This clonotype was seen repeatedly, ten times or more. One end of the junction varies from germline; a read error may be responsible. The V gene is TRBV5-1, the J gene TRBJ1-4; no firm D call. Germline CDR1 is SGHRS and CDR2 is YFSETQ. This CDR3 spans 15 amino acids. DNA for the CDR3: TGTGCCAGCAGTTTCGGCAGTGCAACTAATGAAAAACTGTTTTTT. It specifies CASSFGSATNEKLFF.

This clonotype was counted many times. The chain couples TRBV28 to TRBJ2-5; 9 bases fit TRBD2. The CDR3 loop spans 15 amino acids. Looked up from germline, CDR1 is MDHEN and CDR2 is SYDVKM. V shed 3 bases and J 6 bases; nucleotides not matched to a gene: 8. The DNA of the CDR3 is TGTGCCAGCAGTTTTATGGCGGGGGGGCGAAAGACCCAGTACTTC. It specifies CASSFMAGGRKTQYF.

This clonotype came up many times. The rearrangement links TRBV2 to TRBJ1-2; 8 bases fit TRBD1. V dropped 3 bases and J dropped 4; count of bases not matched to a gene: 4. The CDR3 is 14 residues long. From germline, CDR1 is SNHLY and CDR2 FYNNEI. CDR3 amino acids: CASSDVQGVYGYTF. The CDR3 DNA reads TGTGCCAGCAGTGACGTACAGGGGGTCTATGGCTACACCTTC. Drawing the rest from reference TRBV2 and TRBJ1-2, the complete variable domain is EPEVTQTPSHQVTQMGQEVILRCVPISNHLYFYWYRQILGQKVEFLVSFYNNEISEKSEIFDDQFSVERPDGSNFTLKIRSTKLEDSAMYFCASSDVQGVYGYTFGSGTRLTVV.

The sample holds many counts of this clonotype. The chain has TRBV7-9 and TRBJ1-1; possibly TRBD1 for D (5 bases). Between the trimmed V and J ends, which lost 5 bases and 4 bases, there was a span of 11 bases. Germline V gives CDR1 SEHNR, CDR2 FQNEAQ (reference sequence). The CDR3 is made up of 13 amino acids. For the CDR3, the DNA is TGTGCCAGCAGCCTCGGGGGAGCCACTGAAGCTTTCTTT. Translated, it gives CASSLGGATEAFF. Complete variable domain (other parts from reference TRBV7-9 and TRBJ1-1): DTGVSQNPRHKITKRGQNVTFRCDPISEHNRLYWYRQTLGQGPEFLTYFQNEAQLEKSRLLSDRFSAERPKGSFSTLEIQRTEQGDSAMYLCASSLGGATEAFFGQGTRLTVV.

This clonotype appeared a few times. A clone one base away is much larger, so this may be a read error. The rearrangement links TRBV5-1 to TRBJ1-6, with 7 positions matching TRBD1. The CDR3 sequence is 15 residues long. From germline, CDR1 is SGHRS and CDR2 YFSETQ. CDR3: CASSPGTALNSSLHF. DNA of the CDR3: TGCGCCAGCAGTCCCGGGACAGCCCTAAATTCATCCCTCCACTTT.

As regards this clonotype: Since a much larger clone is just one base distant, this may be a read error. V gene TRBV20-1 combines with J gene TRBJ1-5; 8 bases agree with TRBD1. CDR3 length: 14 amino acids. CDR1 is DFQATT and CDR2 is SNEGSKA in the germline V gene (reference sequence). CDR3 protein: CSARRGQGDQPRHF. CDR3 bases: TGCAGTGCTAGACGAGGACAGGGCGATCAGCCCCGGCATTTT.

This clonotype was picked up many times. This sequence joins TRBV4-1 and TRBJ1-1; 8 positions match TRBD1. The germline CDR1 and CDR2 sequences are MGHRA and YSYEKL. V lost 1 base and J lost 0; bases outside the gene matches: 1. This CDR3 spans 15 amino acids. The CDR3 protein is CASSQGQGLNTEAFF. Written as DNA, the CDR3 is TGCGCCAGCAGCCAAGGACAGGGGCTGAACACTGAAGCTTTCTTT.

This clonotype was observed at least ten times. The rearrangement uses TRBV20-1 and TRBJ1-6; D call uncertain. V was shortened by 6 bases and J by 7 bases, with 13 bases between the two germline ends. The CDR3 totals 13 residues. Germline CDR1 DFQATT, CDR2 SNEGSKA (reference sequence). CDR3 sequence reads: CSALLGRNSPLHF. The CDR3 DNA sequence: TGCAGTGCCCTTCTGGGGAGAAATTCACCCCTCCACTTT.

This sequence joins TRBV11-2 and TRBJ2-5; TRBD2 aligns across 7 bases. CDR3 length: 17 amino acids. Unmatched junction bases numbered 16, after V lost 5 bases and J lost 4 bases. Germline-derived CDR1 and CDR2 are SGHAT and FQNNGV. The CDR3 DNA is TGTGCCAGCAGCCACCTGCCGGGACGGGGGGTTGGAGAGACCCAGTACTTC. Its translation: CASSHLPGRGVGETQYF.

This clonotype was picked up many times. This chain joins TRBV5-1 and TRBJ2-3; the D gene is possibly TRBD2 (7 bases). V gave up 7 bases and J gave up 7 bases, with 16 bases separating them. Germline V CDR1 and CDR2: SGHRS, YFSETQ. This CDR3 region has 13 residues. CDR3 sequence: CASSGEGTNTQYF. For the CDR3, the DNA is TGCGCCAGCTCGGGGGAGGGGACAAATACGCAGTATTTT.

The genes are TRBV5-1 and TRBJ2-3; 11 bases line up with TRBD1. This CDR3 comprises 14 residues. The ends lost 4 bases at V and 5 bases at J; junction bases unmatched: 3. In germline, CDR1 is SGHRS, CDR2 YFSETQ. The CDR3 DNA reads as TGCGCCAGCAGCACGGGACAGGGGGGAGATACGCAGTATTTT. Translation: CASSTGQGGDTQYF.

V and J are TRBV12-3 or TRBV12-4 and TRBJ2-3; TRBD2 matches 9 bases. The CDR3 extends over 15 amino acids. Trimming removed 6 bases from V and 5 bases from J; junction bases left unmatched: 9. This CDR3 reads CASRVAGGPVDTQYF. The CDR3 nucleotides are TGTGCCAGCAGAGTCGCGGGGGGGCCGGTAGATACGCAGTATTTT.

In the case of this clonotype: This may stem from a read error, because a much larger clone lies one nucleotide away. This chain connects TRBV27 to TRBJ1-4, with D possibly being TRBD1 (6 bases). The length of the CDR3 is 17 residues. CDR1 is MNHEY and CDR2 is SMNVEV in the germline V gene (reference sequence). Trimming left V 0 bases short and J 7 bases short, with 18 bases between. CDR3 nucleotides: TGTGCCAGCAGTTTATCAAGGGCAGGGGTTAGGGCTGAAAAACTGTTTTTT. As protein: CASSLSRAGVRAEKLFF.

This clonotype was observed a few times. The chain uses TRBV7-9 and TRBJ2-2; TRBD1 agrees at 7 bases. CDR1 and CDR2 (germline): SEHNR, FQNEAQ (reference sequence). V shed 0 bases and J 7 bases; nucleotides not matched to a gene: 2. The CDR3 spans 14 residues. CDR3 bases: TGTGCCAGCAGCTTAGCCGGGACAGACGGGGAGCTGTTTTTT. It encodes CASSLAGTDGELFF.